The 22 T cell receptor beta chains below were found in one sample sequenced in a study of cytomegalovirus exposure and HLA in healthy donors. Data came from immunoSEQ multiplex PCR; TCRdb stores just in-frame clones and leaves some out. The sample holds under 150,000 clones; roughly 90% are singletons and the top ten take under 6.5%. The sample was PBMCs. These receptors all come from a young woman in good health and CMV-seropositive.

This rearrangement joins TRBV18 to TRBJ2-3; 9 nucleotides align to TRBD2. V lost 6 bases to trimming and J lost 1 base; unmatched junction nucleotides: 8. The germline V gene has CDR1 KGHSH and CDR2 LQKENI. The length of the CDR3 is 16 residues. The CDR3 is CASSKVTSGRTDTQYF. The CDR3 nucleotides are TGTGCCAGCTCGAAAGTCACTAGCGGGCGCACAGATACGCAGTATTTT.

This rearrangement joins TRBV9 to TRBJ2-1, with 8 bases fitting TRBD1. The ends lost 4 bases at V and 0 bases at J; junction bases unmatched: 9. There are 17 residues in the CDR3. Looked up from germline, CDR1 is SGDLS and CDR2 is YYNGEE. DNA of the CDR3: TGTGCCAGCAGCACCCAGACAGGGGTTCACTCCTACAATGAGCAGTTCTTC. Protein: CASSTQTGVHSYNEQFF.

This clone appeared a single time. The V gene is TRBV18, the J gene TRBJ2-7; the match to TRBD1 covers 7 bases. The J segment lost 6 bases and the V segment lost 1 base, leaving 12 bases of the junction unmatched. Germline CDR1 reads KGHSH; CDR2 reads LQKENI. The CDR3 has 16 residues. CDR3 sequence reads: CASSPQGAHVGIEQYF. The CDR3 DNA reads TGTGCCAGCTCACCACAGGGGGCCCATGTCGGGATCGAGCAGTACTTC.

V and J are TRBV28 and TRBJ1-1, with TRBD1 as a possible D gene (5 bases). The CDR3 loop spans 16 amino acids. Per the germline V gene, CDR1 is MDHEN and CDR2 is SYDVKM. V lost 6 bases and J 0 bases, leaving 17 bases between the germline ends. CDR3 nucleotides: TGTGCCAGCAGCCCGTCCTCCCGGGGGGTGAACACTGAAGCTTTCTTT. As protein: CASSPSSRGVNTEAFF. The whole variable domain, filled in from reference TRBV28 and TRBJ1-1, reads DVKVTQSSRYLVKRTGEKVFLECVQDMDHENMFWYRQDPGLGLRLIYFSYDVKMKEKGDIPEGYSVSREKKERFSLILESASTNQTSMYLCASSPSSRGVNTEAFFGQGTRLTVV.

The V gene is TRBV25-1, the J gene TRBJ1-5; D is uncertain. This CDR3 region has 12 residues. The germline V gene encodes CDR1 MGHDK and CDR2 SYGVNS. The V end lost 4 bases, the J end lost 4 bases, and 5 bases lay between the germline ends. DNA of the CDR3: TGTGCCAGCAGTGGAGGGAATCAGCCCCAGCATTTT. Translating it yields CASSGGNQPQHF. The variable domain in full, completed from reference TRBV25-1 and TRBJ1-5, reads EADIYQTPRYLVIGTGKKITLECSQTMGHDKMYWYQQDPGMELHLIHYSYGVNSTEKGDLSSESTVSRIRTEHFPLTLESARPSHTSQYLCASSGGNQPQHFGDGTRLSIL.

CDR3 protein: CASSLGPAYNEQFF. DNA for the CDR3: TGTGCCAGCAGCTTAGGTCCTGCCTACAATGAGCAGTTCTTC. The chain employs TRBV7-2 and TRBJ2-1; D unresolved. V was clipped by 1 base and J by 2 bases, with 6 bases between them. Per germline, CDR1 SGHTA and CDR2 FQGNSA. The CDR3 length is 14 residues.

The chain combines TRBV7-9 with TRBJ1-2, with D unclear. Germline CDR1 is SEHNR and CDR2 is FQNEAQ (reference sequence). Trimming removed 2 bases from V and 0 bases from J, with 7 bases in between. The CDR3 has 14 amino acids. The CDR3 here is CASSLSGANYGYTF. Written as DNA, the CDR3 is TGTGCCAGCAGCTTATCCGGAGCTAACTATGGCTACACCTTC. The full variable domain, completed using reference TRBV7-9 and TRBJ1-2, is DTGVSQNPRHKITKRGQNVTFRCDPISEHNRLYWYRQTLGQGPEFLTYFQNEAQLEKSRLLSDRFSAERPKGSFSTLEIQRTEQGDSAMYLCASSLSGANYGYTFGSGTRLTVV.

This chain links TRBV11-3 with TRBJ2-3; a weak D match, TRBD2 (6 bases). The V end was cut by 0 bases, the J end by 4 bases, with 8 bases between. Looked up from germline, CDR1 is SGHNT and CDR2 is YENEEA. CDR3 length: 14 amino acids. The CDR3 spells CASSLEASADTQYF. Here the CDR3 DNA reads TGTGCCAGCAGCTTAGAAGCTAGCGCAGATACGCAGTATTTT. The full variable domain, in which reference TRBV11-3 and TRBJ2-3 provide the parts outside the CDR3, is EAGVVQSPRYKIIEKKQPVAFWCNPISGHNTLYWYLQNLGQGPELLIRYENEEAVDDSQLPKDRFSAERLKGVDSTLKIQPAELGDSAVYLCASSLEASADTQYFGPGTRLTVL.

The rearrangement joins TRBV7-8 to TRBJ1-2, with D possibly TRBD1 on 5 matching bases. This CDR3 is 15 amino acids long. Deletions cut 1 base from V and 6 bases from J, with 15 bases between. Per the germline V gene, CDR1 is SGHVS and CDR2 is FQNEAQ. DNA of the CDR3: TGTGCCAGCAGCTTAGGGGCAGGGTTTGATGATGGCTACACCTTC. It encodes CASSLGAGFDDGYTF.

This clone was recorded once. The V and J genes are TRBV11-2 and TRBJ2-7; 10 nucleotides agree with TRBD2. Losses at the gene ends were 2 bases for V and 0 bases for J; bases not matched to a gene: 4. The CDR3 runs 16 residues. Germline loops: CDR1 SGHAT, CDR2 FQNNGV. DNA of the CDR3: TGTGCCAGCAGCTTAACTAGCGGGGCGGACTCCTACGAGCAGTACTTC. Its protein product is CASSLTSGADSYEQYF. Based on the CDR3 plus reference TRBV11-2 and TRBJ2-7, the full variable domain is EAGVAQSPRYKIIEKRQSVAFWCNPISGHATLYWYQQILGQGPKLLIQFQNNGVVDDSQLPKDRFSAERLKGVDSTLKIQPAKLEDSAVYLCASSLTSGADSYEQYFGPGTRLTVT.

The J gene is TRBJ2-3, the V gene TRBV18; D remains ambiguous. V lost 3 bases and J 2 bases, leaving 3 bases between the germline ends. The CDR3 loop spans 12 amino acids. Germline-derived CDR1 and CDR2 are KGHSH and LQKENI. The CDR3 loop is CASSPFTDTQYF. The CDR3 DNA is TGTGCCAGCTCACCCTTCACAGATACGCAGTATTTT.

The gene calls are TRBV5-4 and TRBJ2-3, with 7 bases matching TRBD2. V was clipped by 4 bases and J by 5 bases; unmatched bases: 10. Germline V gene sequence: CDR1 SGHNT, CDR2 YYREEE (reference sequence). CDR3 length: 15 amino acids. For the CDR3, the DNA is TGTGCCAGCAGCCGCCGCGGGAGCCAGATAGATACGCAGTATTTT. Translating it yields CASSRRGSQIDTQYF.

This rearrangement joins TRBV10-3 to TRBJ1-2; D unclear. Germline V lookup: CDR1 ENHRY, CDR2 SYGVKD. CDR3 length equals 15 residues. V was trimmed by 10 bases and J by 4 bases, leaving 22 bases between them. CDR3 amino acids: CATTEDPGRVYGYTF. CDR3 DNA sequence: TGTGCCACCACCGAGGATCCGGGAAGAGTCTATGGCTACACCTTC.

In its sample, this clone was seen a few times. The CDR3 loop is CASSTSGGLREQYF. In nucleotides, the CDR3 is TGTGCCAGCAGTACTAGCGGGGGGCTGAGGGAGCAGTACTTC. The J gene is TRBJ2-7, the V gene TRBV5-4, with 12 bases identical to TRBD2. The germline CDR1 and CDR2 sequences are SGHNT and YYREEE (reference sequence). The V and J ends lost 5 bases and 7 bases, in that order; junction bases with no gene match: 7. This CDR3 contains 14 residues. Complete variable domain (other parts from reference TRBV5-4 and TRBJ2-7): ETGVTQSPTHLIKTRGQQVTLRCSSQSGHNTVSWYQQALGQGPQFIFQYYREEENGRGNFPPRFSGLQFPNYSSELNVNALELDDSALYLCASSTSGGLREQYFGPGTRLTVT.

This clone appeared a few times. For the CDR3, the DNA is TGTGCCAGCAGCCAACGGCTAGCGGGGGCCAATGAGCAGTTCTTC. Protein product: CASSQRLAGANEQFF. This chain links TRBV4-2 with TRBJ2-1, with TRBD2 matching 10 bases. J was trimmed by 6 bases and V by 2 bases; bases with no gene match: 4. CDR3 length equals 15 residues. The germline V gene has CDR1 LGHNA and CDR2 YNFKEQ.

This clone was picked up one time. The chain has TRBV29-1 and TRBJ1-1; D may be TRBD1 (6 bases). This CDR3 is 12 amino acids long. The germline gives CDR1 SQVTM, CDR2 ANQGSEA. V was cut by 7 bases and J by 1 base, with 10 bases left in between. As DNA, the CDR3 is TGCAGCGCCAGACAGGAGAACACTGAAGCTTTCTTT. Translation gives CSARQENTEAFF.

This chain joins TRBV19 and TRBJ1-1, with TRBD1 as a possible D gene (5 bases). The germline V gene encodes CDR1 LNHDA and CDR2 SQIVND (reference sequence). The CDR3 runs to 13 residues. V gave up 4 bases and J gave up 4 bases, with 10 bases separating them. CDR3 region: CASSKVRGTEAFF. CDR3 nucleotides: TGTGCCAGTAGTAAGGTAAGGGGCACTGAAGCTTTCTTT.

The genes are TRBV29-1 and TRBJ2-1; 8 bases agree with TRBD2. Germline-derived CDR1 and CDR2 are SQVTM and ANQGSEA. This CDR3 has 16 residues. V dropped 7 bases and J dropped 2; count of bases not matched to a gene: 13. The CDR3 reads CSAGGLSGGAYNEQFF. The DNA for the CDR3 is TGCAGCGCTGGGGGGCTATCCGGGGGGGCCTACAATGAGCAGTTCTTC.

The chain joins TRBV9 to TRBJ1-3, with 7 bases matching TRBD1. The CDR3 contains 17 residues. V was clipped by 0 bases and J by 0 bases; unmatched bases: 6. In germline, CDR1 is SGDLS, CDR2 YYNGEE. This CDR3 is CASSVGGQTTSGNTIYF. Written as DNA, the CDR3 is TGTGCCAGCAGCGTAGGGGGACAGACTACCTCTGGAAACACCATATATTTT.

The chain joins TRBV18 to TRBJ2-7; maybe TRBD1 (6 bases). Trimming left V 3 bases short and J 6 bases short, with 12 bases between. CDR3 length: 13 amino acids. Germline CDR1 is KGHSH and CDR2 is LQKENI. CDR3 region: CASSPEQGPEQYF. Written as DNA, the CDR3 is TGTGCCAGCTCACCGGAACAGGGACCCGAGCAGTACTTC. The full variable domain, rest sourced from reference TRBV18 and TRBJ2-7, is NAGVMQNPRHLVRRRGQEARLRCSPMKGHSHVYWYRQLPEEGLKFMVYLQKENIIDESGMPKERFSAEFPKEGPSILRIQQVVRGDSAAYFCASSPEQGPEQYFGPGTRLTVT.

The CDR3 sequence is CASNIRTANTGELFF. The CDR3 DNA reads as TGTGCCAGCAACATACGTACAGCGAACACCGGGGAGCTGTTTTTT. The chain couples TRBV7-9 to TRBJ2-2; D is unresolved. Trimming took off 7 bases at V and 0 bases at J, with 12 bases between the two ends. Looked up from germline, CDR1 is SEHNR and CDR2 is FQNEAQ (reference sequence). The CDR3 extends over 15 amino acids.

The chain joins TRBV27 to TRBJ2-7, with a tentative D call TRBD2 (6 bases). The V end lost 2 bases, the J end lost 6 bases, and 11 bases lay between the germline ends. Germline V lookup: CDR1 MNHEY, CDR2 SMNVEV (reference sequence). This CDR3 comprises 13 residues. The CDR3 nucleotides are TGTGCCAGCAGTTTAGGGCGGGAAGGCGAGCAGTACTTC. It specifies CASSLGREGEQYF.